Following are 23 T cell receptor beta chains from one sample sequenced in a study of T cells in Graves' hyperthyroidism and ophthalmopathy. TCR beta CDR3 regions were amplified from RNA transcripts. Primed by the HTBI set, a first-round RT-PCR was run on the TCR CDR3. Using its own MiXCR run on the multiplex PCR reads, TCRdb lists one record per CDR3 protein. The sample has roughly 420,000 distinct CDR3 sequences; around 16% are singletons. Sequencing input: blood. The source is a woman younger than 35 with Graves' hyperthyroidism.

This clonotype was seen many times. This chain connects TRBV7-2 to TRBJ1-5; D gene unclear. CDR1 and CDR2 from the germline V gene are SGHTA and FQGNSA. V lost 4 bases and J lost 0, with 13 bases in between. The CDR3 consists of 16 residues. The chain's CDR3 is CASSSKSVYSNQPQHF. In DNA, the CDR3 is TGTGCCAGCAGCTCGAAATCAGTGTATAGCAATCAGCCCCAGCATTTT. Full variable domain (missing parts from reference TRBV7-2 and TRBJ1-5): GAGVSQSPSNKVTEKGKDVELRCDPISGHTALYWYRQSLGQGLEFLIYFQGNSAPDKSGLPSDRFSAERTGGSVSTLTIQRTQQEDSAVYLCASSSKSVYSNQPQHFGDGTRLSIL.

The table lists this clonotype with many counts. The rearrangement uses TRBV20-1 and TRBJ1-5; a weak D match, TRBD1 (5 bases). The germline CDR1 and CDR2 sequences are DFQATT and SNEGSKA (reference sequence). The CDR3 consists of 13 residues. V was clipped by 5 bases and J by 7 bases, with 15 bases between them. CDR3 bases: TGCAGTGCTCCGGGGACTGCCGACCAGCCCCAGCATTTT. Its protein product is CSAPGTADQPQHF.

In this sample, this clonotype turned up many times. The genes are TRBV20-1 and TRBJ2-3; 14 bases are a match to TRBD2. V trimming: 4 bases; J trimming: 0 bases; junction bases outside the gene matches: 3. The CDR3 contains 16 residues. Germline V gene data show CDR1 as DFQATT and CDR2 as SNEGSKA (reference sequence). CDR3 sequence reads: CSAKTSGGASTDTQYF. CDR3 nucleotides: TGCAGTGCTAAGACTAGCGGGGGGGCGAGCACAGATACGCAGTATTTT.

To note about this clonotype: The germline gene is not matched at one end of the junction; a read error may be the cause. V and J are TRBV12-3 or TRBV12-4 and TRBJ1-3; D is undetermined. The CDR3 has 18 amino acids. The CDR3 nucleotides read TGTGCCAGCAGCAAAGGTGGTGCGGTCGGCAGCTCTGGAAACACCGTATATTTT. It codes for CASSKGGAVGSSGNTVYF.

CDR3 amino acids: CASSPASGSSEQYF. CDR3 sequence (DNA): TGCGCCAGCAGCCCCGCCAGCGGGAGCTCCGAGCAGTACTTC. The V gene is TRBV5-1, the J gene TRBJ2-7, with TRBD2 identical over 8 bases. The length of the CDR3 is 14 residues. Unmatched junction bases numbered 9, after V lost 4 bases and J lost 6 bases. Germline loops: CDR1 SGHRS, CDR2 YFSETQ.

This clonotype was counted a single time. This sequence joins TRBV11-2 and TRBJ1-1; 8 bases align to TRBD1. Losses at the gene ends were 5 bases for V and 5 bases for J; bases not matched to a gene: 10. This CDR3 spans 15 amino acids. In germline, CDR1 is SGHAT, CDR2 FQNNGV. The CDR3 spells CASSPRTGFETEAFF. The DNA for the CDR3 is TGTGCCAGCAGCCCCCGGACAGGGTTTGAGACTGAAGCTTTCTTT.

This clonotype was seen many times. This chain joins TRBV12-3 or TRBV12-4 and TRBJ1-1, with D possibly TRBD1 on 6 matching bases. This CDR3 is built from 13 residues. V lost 6 bases and J lost 4, with 12 bases in between. This chain's CDR3 is CASRGGEGTEAFF. The CDR3 coding sequence is TGTGCCAGCAGGGGGGGCGAGGGCACTGAAGCTTTCTTT.

There are many counts of this clonotype. This chain joins TRBV7-8 and TRBJ2-2; D uncertain. This CDR3 is 17 amino acids long. Germline-derived CDR1 and CDR2 are SGHVS and FQNEAQ. Trimming removed 0 bases at V and 3 bases at J, with 14 bases between. Here the CDR3 reads CASSLAARVMDTGELFF. CDR3 sequence (DNA): TGTGCCAGCAGCTTAGCGGCCCGAGTGATGGACACCGGGGAGCTGTTTTTT.

This clonotype was detected only a few times. The V and J genes are TRBV10-3 and TRBJ2-2, with D possibly matching TRBD2 (5 bases). Germline V lookup: CDR1 ENHRY, CDR2 SYGVKD. CDR3 size: 13 residues. V was shortened by 3 bases and J by 6 bases, with 8 bases between the two germline ends. CDR3 in amino acids: CAISDEGPGELFF. DNA for the CDR3: TGTGCCATCAGTGACGAGGGCCCCGGGGAGCTGTTTTTT.

This clonotype was detected ten times or more. V and J are TRBV6-1 and TRBJ1-2; D remains unclear. Germline V gene data show CDR1 as MNHNS and CDR2 as SASEGT. Trimming cost V 3 bases and J 8 bases, with 10 bases left between them. The CDR3 covers 12 residues. CDR3 protein: CASSDRLVGYTF. Written as DNA, the CDR3 is TGTGCCAGCAGTGACCGCCTAGTGGGCTACACCTTC.

This clonotype was recorded at least ten times. V is TRBV20-1 and J is TRBJ2-7; D remains unclear. The CDR3 covers 13 residues. CDR1 is DFQATT and CDR2 is SNEGSKA in the germline V gene (reference sequence). Trimming left V 3 bases short and J 2 bases short, with 11 bases between. The CDR3 loop is CSASPFRAYEQYF. The CDR3 DNA reads as TGCAGTGCTAGTCCGTTTAGGGCCTACGAGCAGTACTTC.

This clonotype was detected a few times. Just one base apart from a much larger clone, this may be a read error. This rearrangement joins TRBV5-1 to TRBJ2-1, with D unclear. The CDR3 has 15 amino acids. CDR1 SGHRS and CDR2 YFSETQ come from the germline V gene. Trimming left V 6 bases short and J 3 bases short, with 16 bases between. In DNA, the CDR3 is TGCGCCAGCACTTGGGGTGGGGTCTACTACAATGAGCAGTTCTTC. Amino acids: CASTWGGVYYNEQFF.

This clonotype was seen repeatedly, ten times or more. The chain links TRBV15 to TRBJ2-7, with 7 bases aligning to TRBD1. The CDR3 has 15 residues. J was trimmed by 2 bases and V by 2 bases; bases with no gene match: 6. Germline CDR1 is LNHNV and CDR2 is YYDKDF (reference sequence). The CDR3, as DNA: TGTGCCACCAGCAGATATACCGACAGGGCCTACGAGCAGTACTTC. This gives the protein CATSRYTDRAYEQYF. Complete variable domain (other parts from reference TRBV15 and TRBJ2-7): DAMVIQNPRYQVTQFGKPVTLSCSQTLNHNVMYWYQQKSSQAPKLLFHYYDKDFNNEADTPDNFQSRRPNTSFCFLDIRSPGLGDTAMYLCATSRYTDRAYEQYFGPGTRLTVT.

This clonotype was recorded at least ten times. The genes are TRBV7-3 and TRBJ1-2, with 8 bases that match TRBD1. The CDR3 runs 12 residues. With 5 bases clipped from V and 7 bases from J, the junction kept 3 bases outside the gene matches. Germline values: CDR1 SGHTA, CDR2 FQGTGA. The DNA of the CDR3 is TGTGCCAGCAGCAGGACAGGGCTTGGCTACACCTTC. Its protein is CASSRTGLGYTF.

This clonotype was seen ten or more times. This chain connects TRBV20-1 to TRBJ1-6; D is possibly TRBD1 (5 bases). V dropped 1 base and J dropped 9 bases, with 16 bases sitting between them. Germline-derived CDR1 and CDR2 are DFQATT and SNEGSKA (reference sequence). The CDR3 loop spans 15 amino acids. The CDR3 loop reads CSARAGGGLASPLHF. DNA of the CDR3: TGCAGTGCTAGAGCCGGGGGGGGTCTCGCTTCACCCCTCCACTTT.

This clonotype was counted between two and nine times. The chain is built from TRBV20-1 and TRBJ2-3; 9 bases agree with TRBD1. CDR1 and CDR2 (germline): DFQATT, SNEGSKA (reference sequence). The CDR3 length is 14 residues. V trimming: 5 bases; J trimming: 7 bases; junction bases outside the gene matches: 10. The CDR3, as DNA: TGCAGTGCTCTTCCGGGACAGGGAGGCCATACGCAGTATTTT. Translating it yields CSALPGQGGHTQYF.

This clonotype was recorded many times. J is TRBJ1-5 and V is TRBV10-2; D ambiguous. The CDR3 has 16 amino acids. The V end was cut by 5 bases, the J end by 3 bases, with 17 bases between. Germline values: CDR1 WSHSY, CDR2 SAAADI. The CDR3 protein is CASSPKGSLYNQPQHF. The DNA for the CDR3 is TGCGCCAGCAGTCCTAAGGGAAGTTTATACAATCAGCCCCAGCATTTT.

This clonotype was detected ten times or more. This chain joins TRBV6-5 and TRBJ1-1; 10 nucleotides align to TRBD1. V was clipped by 5 bases and J by 7 bases; unmatched bases: 1. The CDR3 loop spans 12 amino acids. CDR1 is MNHEY, CDR2 SVGAGI, per germline. The CDR3: CASSGDRGEAFF. In DNA form, the CDR3 reads TGTGCCAGCAGTGGGGACAGGGGTGAAGCTTTCTTT.

Comment on this clonotype: A read error may produce the germline difference seen at one junction end. The chain recombines TRBV10-3 with TRBJ2-7; the D gene is possibly TRBD1 (6 bases). From germline, CDR1 is ENHRY and CDR2 SYGVKD. The CDR3 loop spans 13 amino acids. In DNA form, the CDR3 reads TGTGCCGTCAGGTCAGGGGATTCCTACGAGCAGTACTTC. It yields the protein CAVRSGDSYEQYF.

This clonotype appeared many times. The chain joins TRBV28 to TRBJ1-2, with no clear D. Germline V gene sequence: CDR1 MDHEN, CDR2 SYDVKM. Trimming took off 4 bases at V and 3 bases at J, with 12 bases between the two ends. CDR3 length: 14 amino acids. This CDR3 is CASSSRRAHYGYTF. The CDR3 DNA is TGTGCCAGCAGTTCCCGAAGGGCCCACTATGGCTACACCTTC.

This clonotype was seen many times. The chain joins TRBV12-3 or TRBV12-4 to TRBJ2-7, with a tentative D call TRBD2 (5 bases). This CDR3 contains 14 residues. V gave up 8 bases and J gave up 6 bases, with 20 bases separating them. This CDR3 is CASRTGLASVEQYF. CDR3 bases: TGTGCCAGCCGAACCGGACTTGCCTCGGTCGAGCAGTACTTC.

This clonotype came up many times. This chain uses TRBV9 with TRBJ1-2; D gene unclear. This CDR3 comprises 13 residues. Germline V gene data show CDR1 as SGDLS and CDR2 as YYNGEE. V lost 0 bases, J lost 3 bases, and 6 bases lay in between. CDR3 amino acids: CASSVGGDYGYTF. CDR3 nucleotide sequence: TGTGCCAGCAGCGTAGGGGGAGACTATGGCTACACCTTC.

This clonotype has a count of ten or more. V is TRBV7-2 and J is TRBJ2-1, with D perhaps matching TRBD1 (6 bases). This CDR3 spans 16 amino acids. Deletions cut 5 bases from V and 2 bases from J, with 16 bases between. The germline CDR1 and CDR2 sequences are SGHTA and FQGNSA. Here the CDR3 DNA reads TGTGCCAGCAGCCCTTTCAGGGGTCCGCCCTACAATGAGCAGTTCTTC. Protein: CASSPFRGPPYNEQFF.